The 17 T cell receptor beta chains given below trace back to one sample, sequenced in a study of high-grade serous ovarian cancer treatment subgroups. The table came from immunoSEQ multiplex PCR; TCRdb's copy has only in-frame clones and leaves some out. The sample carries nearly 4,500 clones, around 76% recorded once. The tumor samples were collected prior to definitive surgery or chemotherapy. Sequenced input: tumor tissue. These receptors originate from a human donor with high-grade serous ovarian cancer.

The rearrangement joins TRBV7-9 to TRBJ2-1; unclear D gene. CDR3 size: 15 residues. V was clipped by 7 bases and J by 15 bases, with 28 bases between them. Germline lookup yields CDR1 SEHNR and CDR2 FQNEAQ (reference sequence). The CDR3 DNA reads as TGTGCCAGCACCAGTTCAAGTATTGAGTCCAGAAACATGTTCTTC. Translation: CASTSSSIESRNMFF.

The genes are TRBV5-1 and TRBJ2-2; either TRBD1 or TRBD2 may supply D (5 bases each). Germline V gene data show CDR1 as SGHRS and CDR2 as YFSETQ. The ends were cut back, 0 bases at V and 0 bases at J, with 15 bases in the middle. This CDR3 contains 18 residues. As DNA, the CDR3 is TGCGCCAGCAGCTTGGACGGTCCGGGACGGCCGAACACCGGGGAGCTGTTTTTT. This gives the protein CASSLDGPGRPNTGELFF. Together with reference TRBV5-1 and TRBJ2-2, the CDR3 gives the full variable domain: KAGVTQTPRYLIKTRGQQVTLSCSPISGHRSVSWYQQTPGQGLQFLFEYFSETQRNKGNFPGRFSGRQFSNSRSEMNVSTLELGDSALYLCASSLDGPGRPNTGELFFGEGSRLTVL.

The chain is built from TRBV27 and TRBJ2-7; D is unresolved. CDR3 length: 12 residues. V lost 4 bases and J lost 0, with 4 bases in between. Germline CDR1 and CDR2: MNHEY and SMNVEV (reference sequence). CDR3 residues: CASSSGSYEQYF. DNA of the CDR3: TGTGCCAGCAGTTCGGGCTCCTACGAGCAGTACTTC.

This CDR3 is CASSDRDTGSYNSPLHF. In DNA, the CDR3 is TGTGCCAGCAGCGACCGGGACACAGGCTCCTATAATTCACCCCTCCACTTT. The chain combines TRBV5-6 with TRBJ1-6; D is possibly TRBD1 (6 bases). Trimming removed 4 bases from V and 0 bases from J, with 14 bases in between. Germline values: CDR1 SGHDT, CDR2 YYEEEE. The CDR3 length is 17 residues.

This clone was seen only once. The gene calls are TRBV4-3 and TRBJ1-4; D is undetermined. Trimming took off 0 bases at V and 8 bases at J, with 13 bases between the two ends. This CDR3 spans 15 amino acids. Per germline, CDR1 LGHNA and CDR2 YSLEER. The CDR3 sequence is CASSQDDQPREKLFF. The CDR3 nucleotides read TGCGCCAGCAGCCAAGATGACCAACCCAGAGAAAAACTGTTTTTT.

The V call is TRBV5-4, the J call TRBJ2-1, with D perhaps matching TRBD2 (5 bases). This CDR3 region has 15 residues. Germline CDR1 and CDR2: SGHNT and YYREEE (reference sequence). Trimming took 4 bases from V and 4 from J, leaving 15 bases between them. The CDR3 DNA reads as TGTGCCAGCAGCAGGGCCTCCGGAGGTTACAATGAGCAGTTCTTC. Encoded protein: CASSRASGGYNEQFF.

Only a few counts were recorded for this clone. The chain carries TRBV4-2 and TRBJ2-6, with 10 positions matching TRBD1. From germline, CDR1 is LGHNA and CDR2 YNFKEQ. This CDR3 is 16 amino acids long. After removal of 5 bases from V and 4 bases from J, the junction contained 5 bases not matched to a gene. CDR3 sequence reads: CASSSTGGAGANVLTF. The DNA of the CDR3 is TGTGCCAGCAGCTCGACAGGGGGCGCAGGGGCCAACGTCCTGACTTTC.

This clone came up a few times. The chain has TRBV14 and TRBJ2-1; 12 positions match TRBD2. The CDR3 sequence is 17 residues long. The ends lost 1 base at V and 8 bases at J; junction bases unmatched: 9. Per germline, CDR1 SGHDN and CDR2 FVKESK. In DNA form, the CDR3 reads TGTGCCAGCAGCCAAGGGTACGGACTAGCGGGATCGGATGAGCAGTTCTTC. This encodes CASSQGYGLAGSDEQFF.

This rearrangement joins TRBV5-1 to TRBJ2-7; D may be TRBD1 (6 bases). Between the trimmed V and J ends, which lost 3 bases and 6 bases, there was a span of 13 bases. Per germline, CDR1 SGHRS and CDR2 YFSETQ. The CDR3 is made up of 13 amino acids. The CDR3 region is CASSSSTGSEQYF. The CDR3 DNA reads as TGCGCCAGCAGCTCGTCTACAGGGTCCGAGCAGTACTTC.

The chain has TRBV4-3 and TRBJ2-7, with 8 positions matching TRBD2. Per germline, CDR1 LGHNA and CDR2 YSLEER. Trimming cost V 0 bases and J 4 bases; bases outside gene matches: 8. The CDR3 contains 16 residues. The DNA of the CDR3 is TGCGCCAGCAGCCAAGACCCCACGGGGGGGCCTTACGAGCAGTACTTC. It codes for CASSQDPTGGPYEQYF.

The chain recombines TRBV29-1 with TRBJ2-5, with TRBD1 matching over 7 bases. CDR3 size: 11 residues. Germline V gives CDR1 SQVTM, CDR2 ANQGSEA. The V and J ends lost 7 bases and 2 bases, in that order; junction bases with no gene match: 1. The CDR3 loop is CSGGQQETQYF. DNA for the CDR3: TGCAGCGGGGGACAGCAAGAGACCCAGTACTTC.

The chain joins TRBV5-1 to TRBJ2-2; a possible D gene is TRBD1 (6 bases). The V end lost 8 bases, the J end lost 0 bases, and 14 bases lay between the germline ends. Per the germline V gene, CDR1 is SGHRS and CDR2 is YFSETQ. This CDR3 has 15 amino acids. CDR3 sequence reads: CASNPYRANTGELFF. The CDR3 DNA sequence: TGCGCCAGTAATCCCTACAGGGCGAACACCGGGGAGCTGTTTTTT.

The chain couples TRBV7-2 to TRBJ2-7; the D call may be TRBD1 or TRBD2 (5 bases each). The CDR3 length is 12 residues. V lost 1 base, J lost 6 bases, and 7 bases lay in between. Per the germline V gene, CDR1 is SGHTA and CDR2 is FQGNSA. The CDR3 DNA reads TGTGCCAGCAGCTTAGAGGGACCCGAGCAGTACTTC. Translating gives CASSLEGPEQYF.

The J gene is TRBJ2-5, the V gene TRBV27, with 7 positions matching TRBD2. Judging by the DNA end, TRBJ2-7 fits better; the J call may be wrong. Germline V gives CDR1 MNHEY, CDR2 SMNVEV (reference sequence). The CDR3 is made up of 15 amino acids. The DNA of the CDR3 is TGTGCCAGCAGTTTAATCTCTAGCGGCACCTACGAGCAGTACTTC. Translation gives CASSLISSGTYEQYF.

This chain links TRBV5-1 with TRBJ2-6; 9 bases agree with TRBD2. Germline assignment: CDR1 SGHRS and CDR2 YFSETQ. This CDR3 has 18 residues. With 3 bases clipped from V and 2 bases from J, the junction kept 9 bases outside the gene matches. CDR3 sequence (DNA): TGCGCCAGCAGCTCCTACCGCGGGGGGGCTGCTGGGGCCAACGTCCTGACTTTC. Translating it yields CASSSYRGGAAGANVLTF.

The CDR3 DNA reads as TGTGCCAGCAGCTTAGTTCGGGGTACAGACGAGCAGTACTTC. Its translation: CASSLVRGTDEQYF. The chain recombines TRBV11-3 with TRBJ2-7; possible D gene TRBD2, 5 bases. V lost 1 base and J 5 bases, leaving 12 bases between the germline ends. CDR1 is SGHNT, CDR2 YENEEA, per germline. CDR3 length: 14 amino acids.

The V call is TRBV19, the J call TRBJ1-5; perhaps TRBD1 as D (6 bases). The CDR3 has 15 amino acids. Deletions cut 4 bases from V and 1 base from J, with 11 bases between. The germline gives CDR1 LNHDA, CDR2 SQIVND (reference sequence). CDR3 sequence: CASSTAQGSNQPQHF. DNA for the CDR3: TGTGCCAGTAGTACCGCCCAGGGGAGCAATCAGCCCCAGCATTTT.